The 26 T cell receptor beta chains below all came from one sample that was sequenced in a study of blood T cell repertoires in COVID-19 (dated by TCRdb to about 2020). The library relied on the immunoSEQ multiplex PCR assay. TCRdb limited this immuneACCESS table to in-frame rearrangements with V and J called. A share of clones is missing; checked studies link under half to unresolved V genes, and the rest is unexplained. This sample has about 250,000 clones in its table, and more than 85% of those were observed once. In total, the top ten clones hold around 0.84% of the sample. Sequencing was carried out using peripheral blood. These receptor sequences come from a man younger than 45 with acute or convalescent COVID-19.

The chain combines TRBV15 with TRBJ2-7, with D maybe TRBD1 (6 bases). CDR1 and CDR2 from the germline V gene are LNHNV and YYDKDF (reference sequence). The V end was cut by 0 bases, the J end by 7 bases, with 16 bases between. The CDR3 is 15 amino acids. The CDR3 region has the DNA TGTGCCACCAGCAGAGATCGGGGCAGGGGTGGAGAGCAGTACTTC. It yields the protein CATSRDRGRGGEQYF.

CDR3 in amino acids: CASSPDREDGYTF. In nucleotides, the CDR3 is TGTGCCAGTAGTCCCGACAGGGAGGATGGCTACACCTTC. The gene calls are TRBV19 and TRBJ1-2; 7 bases match TRBD1. V lost 5 bases to trimming and J lost 6 bases; unmatched junction nucleotides: 6. The germline gives CDR1 LNHDA, CDR2 SQIVND (reference sequence). The CDR3 contains 13 residues.

This clone has only one observation. The CDR3: CASSRPGQVNTEAFF. In DNA form, the CDR3 reads TGCGCCAGCAGCCGTCCTGGACAAGTGAACACTGAAGCTTTCTTT. This sequence joins TRBV4-1 and TRBJ1-1; possibly TRBD1 for D (5 bases). V dropped 4 bases and J dropped 0 bases, with 12 bases sitting between them. This CDR3 comprises 15 residues. CDR1 is MGHRA and CDR2 is YSYEKL in the germline V gene.

The chain employs TRBV2 and TRBJ1-2; 8 nucleotides match TRBD1. Losses at the gene ends were 4 bases for V and 5 bases for J; bases not matched to a gene: 3. CDR3 length equals 13 residues. In germline, CDR1 is SNHLY, CDR2 FYNNEI. The CDR3 loop is CASSGTGLYGYTF. The CDR3 nucleotides read TGTGCCAGCAGTGGGACAGGGCTGTATGGCTACACCTTC.

As DNA, the CDR3 is TGTGCCAGTAGTTCCAACTACGAGCAGTACTTC. It specifies CASSSNYEQYF. The chain joins TRBV19 to TRBJ2-7; D remains ambiguous. This CDR3 has 11 residues. Germline V gene data show CDR1 as LNHDA and CDR2 as SQIVND (reference sequence). V lost 5 bases and J 3 bases, leaving 5 bases between the germline ends.

The chain links TRBV29-1 to TRBJ2-5; 7 nucleotides align to TRBD1. Germline CDR1 SQVTM, CDR2 ANQGSEA. The CDR3 covers 15 residues. Trimming took 4 bases from V and 5 from J; bases not matched to a gene: 13. Here the CDR3 DNA reads TGCAGCGTTGCTAGGACAGGACAACCGGGGGAGACCCAGTACTTC. This encodes CSVARTGQPGETQYF. The whole variable domain, remainder taken from reference TRBV29-1 and TRBJ2-5, is SAVISQKPSRDICQRGTSLTIQCQVDSQVTMMFWYRQQPGQSLTLIATANQGSEATYESGFVIDKFPISRPNLTFSTLTVSNMSPEDSSIYLCSVARTGQPGETQYFGPGTRLLVL.

This clone was seen once. The chain couples TRBV28 to TRBJ1-2; TRBD1 might be the D (5 bases). The CDR3 extends over 11 amino acids. Germline assignment: CDR1 MDHEN and CDR2 SYDVKM. The V and J ends lost 7 bases and 8 bases respectively, with 11 bases between them. In DNA, the CDR3 is TGTGCCAGCACGGTAGGGGTGGGCTACACCTTC. This sequence encodes CASTVGVGYTF.

The V gene is TRBV3-1 (or the pseudogene TRBV3-2), the J gene TRBJ2-3, with 9 bases lining up with TRBD2. The CDR3 covers 16 residues. The germline V gene encodes CDR1 LGHDT and CDR2 YNNKEL (reference sequence). Trimming cost V 2 bases and J 2 bases; bases outside gene matches: 5. This CDR3 reads CASSQWRLAATDTQYF. In DNA form, the CDR3 reads TGTGCCAGCAGCCAATGGCGACTAGCGGCCACAGATACGCAGTATTTT.

This clone was counted a single time. The V gene is TRBV3-1 (or the pseudogene TRBV3-2), the J gene TRBJ2-2, with TRBD2 identical over 8 bases. The CDR3 has 16 amino acids. The germline V gene has CDR1 LGHDT and CDR2 YNNKEL (reference sequence). V dropped 4 bases and J dropped 5; count of bases not matched to a gene: 9. This CDR3 is CASSPPRASGTGELFF. CDR3 DNA sequence: TGTGCCAGCAGCCCCCCCCGGGCTAGCGGGACCGGGGAGCTGTTTTTT.

This chain uses TRBV5-1 with TRBJ1-1; 9 bases map to TRBD1. The V and J ends lost 0 bases and 2 bases, in that order; junction bases with no gene match: 8. Per the germline V gene, CDR1 is SGHRS and CDR2 is YFSETQ. The CDR3 has 17 residues. The CDR3 reads CASSLAGQGRGNTEAFF. The DNA of the CDR3 is TGCGCCAGCAGCTTGGCGGGACAGGGTAGGGGAAACACTGAAGCTTTCTTT.

The V gene is TRBV29-1, the J gene TRBJ2-3, with unresolved D. Germline CDR1 is SQVTM and CDR2 is ANQGSEA. The V end lost 5 bases, the J end lost 2 bases, and 5 bases lay between the germline ends. The CDR3 runs to 11 residues. CDR3 nucleotide sequence: TGCAGCGTTCCTGTCACAGATACGCAGTATTTT. As protein: CSVPVTDTQYF.

This chain connects TRBV7-2 to TRBJ1-2; tentatively, D is TRBD1 (6 bases). Per germline, CDR1 SGHTA and CDR2 FQGNSA. This CDR3 spans 17 amino acids. The V end lost 8 bases, the J end lost 2 bases, and 24 bases lay between the germline ends. The CDR3 sequence: CASDLLVGGEPNYGYTF. The CDR3, as DNA: TGTGCCAGCGACCTCTTAGTAGGGGGTGAGCCGAACTATGGCTACACCTTC.

This chain links TRBV7-9 with TRBJ2-3, with TRBD1 matching over 8 bases. Germline trimming cut 2 bases from V and 5 bases from J; bases unmatched to any gene: 3. From germline, CDR1 is SEHNR and CDR2 FQNEAQ (reference sequence). This CDR3 spans 14 amino acids. This CDR3 reads CASSLQGAGDTQYF. The CDR3 DNA reads as TGTGCCAGCAGCTTACAGGGGGCGGGAGATACGCAGTATTTT.

The chain combines TRBV5-1 with TRBJ1-6; possible D gene TRBD1, 5 bases. This CDR3 contains 16 residues. V gave up 3 bases and J gave up 2 bases, with 12 bases separating them. Germline V gives CDR1 SGHRS, CDR2 YFSETQ. CDR3 DNA: TGCGCCAGCAGCTGGGGGAGGGGAACCTATAATTCACCCCTCCACTTT. Translation: CASSWGRGTYNSPLHF.

The rearrangement uses TRBV29-1 and TRBJ1-2; possibly TRBD1 for D (6 bases). V was trimmed by 0 bases and J by 7 bases, leaving 12 bases between them. Looked up from germline, CDR1 is SQVTM and CDR2 is ANQGSEA. This CDR3 contains 13 residues. CDR3 in amino acids: CSVEEGGAGGYTF. The CDR3, as DNA: TGCAGCGTTGAAGAAGGGGGGGCTGGTGGCTACACCTTC.

The chain has TRBV5-1 and TRBJ1-2; TRBD1 agrees at 10 bases. The ends lost 5 bases at V and 7 bases at J; junction bases unmatched: 17. The germline CDR1 and CDR2 sequences are SGHRS and YFSETQ. The CDR3 extends over 17 amino acids. CDR3 DNA sequence: TGCGCCAGCAGTCTCTCCGGGACAGGGGTGTTTGGAGGTGGCTACACCTTC. It encodes CASSLSGTGVFGGGYTF.

This chain links TRBV11-2 with TRBJ1-6; a weak D match, TRBD1 (5 bases). Germline V gene lookup returns CDR1 SGHAT and CDR2 FQNNGV. CDR3 length: 15 amino acids. Between the trimmed V and J ends, which lost 7 bases and 6 bases, there was a span of 16 bases. The CDR3 reads CASTLRGSVNSPLHF. CDR3 nucleotide sequence: TGTGCCAGCACCCTTAGGGGCAGCGTTAATTCACCCCTCCACTTT.

J is TRBJ1-5 and V is TRBV28, with D uncertain. There are 13 residues in the CDR3. V gave up 6 bases and J gave up 0 bases, with 6 bases separating them. The germline gives CDR1 MDHEN, CDR2 SYDVKM. CDR3 residues: CASRSYSNQPQHF. CDR3 DNA sequence: TGTGCCAGCAGATCTTATAGCAATCAGCCCCAGCATTTT.

A word on this clone: The same CDR3 arises from other DNA sequences in this sample as well. The chain has TRBV19 and TRBJ1-1, with D uncertain. From germline, CDR1 is LNHDA and CDR2 SQIVND (reference sequence). Trimming stripped 4 bases from V and 0 bases from J, with 6 bases between. CDR3 length equals 13 residues. CDR3 DNA: TGTGCCAGTAGTAGACGGGTGAACACTGAAGCTTTCTTT. This codes for CASSRRVNTEAFF.

The V call is TRBV5-1, the J call TRBJ1-3; D call uncertain. Trimming removed 0 bases at V and 2 bases at J, with 6 bases between. CDR3 length: 14 amino acids. The germline CDR1 and CDR2 sequences are SGHRS and YFSETQ. The CDR3 protein is CASSLGATGNTIYF. In nucleotides, the CDR3 is TGCGCCAGCAGCTTGGGGGCGACTGGAAACACCATATATTTT.

This chain uses TRBV15 with TRBJ1-6; 9 nucleotides line up with TRBD1. V shed 1 base and J 11 bases; nucleotides not matched to a gene: 9. The germline V gene has CDR1 LNHNV and CDR2 YYDKDF (reference sequence). The CDR3 consists of 16 residues. This CDR3 is CATSRVRSGQGAPLHF. CDR3 DNA sequence: TGTGCCACCAGCAGAGTACGATCGGGACAGGGCGCACCCCTCCACTTT.

This chain joins TRBV13 and TRBJ1-5; tentatively, D is TRBD1 (5 bases). Germline CDR1 is PRHDT and CDR2 is FYEKMQ (reference sequence). The CDR3 is 15 residues long. V was pared by 5 bases and J by 1 base, with 12 bases between. The CDR3 protein is CASSIRQKSNQPQHF. CDR3 DNA: TGTGCCAGCAGCATTAGACAGAAGAGCAATCAGCCCCAGCATTTT.

This clone was seen a single time. The genes are TRBV9 and TRBJ2-2; D not resolved. V shed 3 bases and J shed 1 base, with 13 bases lying between them. This CDR3 comprises 16 residues. In germline, CDR1 is SGDLS, CDR2 YYNGEE. CDR3 sequence reads: CASSEQGSGNTGELFF. The CDR3 DNA reads as TGTGCCAGCAGCGAACAAGGATCAGGGAACACCGGGGAGCTGTTTTTT.

This chain uses TRBV28 with TRBJ1-2; 8 bases match TRBD1. The J segment lost 4 bases and the V segment lost 6 bases, leaving 7 bases of the junction unmatched. The CDR3 runs to 14 residues. The germline CDR1 and CDR2 sequences are MDHEN and SYDVKM. CDR3: CASRLMGTGYGYTF. For the CDR3, the DNA is TGTGCCAGCAGGCTTATGGGGACAGGCTATGGCTACACCTTC.

This clone was seen just once. The V and J genes are TRBV6-1 and TRBJ1-2; TRBD1 matches at 10 bases. CDR3 length equals 14 residues. Germline values: CDR1 MNHNS, CDR2 SASEGT. V gave up 0 bases and J gave up 5 bases; unmatched junction bases: 0. The CDR3 loop is CASSEAGQGYGYTF. In nucleotides, the CDR3 is TGTGCCAGCAGTGAAGCGGGACAGGGGTATGGCTACACCTTC.

The CDR3 sequence is CASSLVSPYEQYF. CDR3 coding DNA: TGTGCCAGCAGTTTAGTTAGCCCCTACGAGCAGTACTTC. The chain is built from TRBV28 and TRBJ2-7; no clear D gene. This CDR3 region has 13 residues. In germline, CDR1 is MDHEN, CDR2 SYDVKM. V was shortened by 2 bases and J by 2 bases, with 7 bases between the two germline ends.